The clone carrying this TCR beta chain was recorded a few times. The target antigen is unknown. Each TCR beta library was made by quantitative 5'-RACE that incorporated molecular barcodes. TCRdb recomputed calls from the 5' RACE reads with MiXCR, one row per CDR3 protein. The sample shows just over 350,000 distinct CDR3 sequences, more than 20% of them seen only once. This sample stems from a study of CD8 T cells in ankylosing spondylitis. Findings of the study overall: From matched ankylosing spondylitis synovial fluid, disease-linked clones were reportedly recovered at significantly enriched levels.

CDR1 is MNHEY, CDR2 SVGAGI, per germline. V lost 0 bases and J lost 5, with 17 bases in between. This CDR3 has 16 amino acids. This sequence was found in a male donor with ankylosing spondylitis or in good health (not recorded which). Sequencing input: blood, either unsorted or a sorted T cell fraction (not recorded which). The V call is TRBV6-5, the J call TRBJ2-7, with D possibly matching TRBD1 (5 bases). CDR3 sequence (DNA): TGTGCCAGCAGTTACTCTGCGGCCGCCCAAGGGGACGAGCAGTACTTC. Translated, it gives CASSYSAAAQGDEQYF.